What follows describes a single TCR beta chain. The clone's antigen remains unknown. Qualities for individual bases were not recorded, and no much larger clone is one base off. One collaborating source in Seattle enrolled patients during active infection and followed them longitudinally through the course of disease. Whole blood was collected in K2EDTA tubes by collaborating institutions according to the institutions' own protocols. For TCRbeta analysis, collaborator samples were shipped as frozen whole blood, as isolated PBMCs, or as DNA extracted from either sample type. TCRbeta CDR3 regions were amplified from genomic DNA using the immunoSEQ Assay, a bias-controlled multiplex PCR. In the source study's methods: The number of nucleated cells in each sample was estimated by amplification of reference gene primers within the assay. To quantify the absolute abundance of each unique TCRbeta CDR3 rearrangement, sequence reads were collapsed and filtered. For each sample, productive Simpson clonality was calculated by taking the square root of Simpson's diversity index across productive rearrangements. The table comes from immuneACCESS by way of TCRdb, which keeps in-frame sequences with V and J called. Part of the clones is missing from these tables; in studies checked, under half for an unresolved V gene and the rest for unknown reasons. That table supplies the V and J calls and clone size; D and trimming were determined from the DNA. This sample has around 300,000 clones in its table, and around 89% of those were observed once. The ten largest clones add up to around 5.8% of the sample.

These data come from a study of blood T cell repertoires in COVID-19 (dated by TCRdb to between 2020 and 2021). Study-level background: Samples from collaborators originated in the United States, Italy and Spain and spanned both the acute and convalescent phases of COVID-19. The material from the prospective study consisted of cDNA or gDNA derived from T cells, B-cell-depleted T cells, or PBMCs. The dataset comprised deeply sampled blood TCRbeta repertoires from subjects exposed to, actively infected with, or recovered from COVID-19. The repertoires were made available in a free public database intended to serve as a resource for research on the immune response to SARS-CoV-2. The samples were drawn from the first 160 participants of the ongoing ImmuneRACE study and from roughly 1,300 subjects provided by 6 global collaborators. Nearly every sample came with metadata listing a de-identified subject ID, COVID-19 status, age in years and sex. Where available, HLA class I and class II types were taken from metadata supplied by the sample provider and were not determined by assay-based typing.

V is clipped by 4 bases and J by 3 bases, and the sequence between their germline boundaries is 12 bases long. The germline V gene (reference sequence) provides CDR1 GTSNPN and CDR2 SVGIG. From the cysteine through the phenylalanine, the CDR3 covers 13 amino acids. The kept DNA is CDR3 alone, 39 bases in frame from the first base. Findings and caveats that apply to the study as a whole: The amount of clinical and demographic metadata varied by source and participant and was provided uncurated.

This clonotype was sampled from a woman in her 50s with COVID-19, enrolled during active disease. Specimen: peripheral blood. The chain joins TRBV30 to TRBJ1-1; the D gene is unclear. The DNA reads TGTGCCTGGACCCTAAGTCGGGACACTGAAGCTTTCTTT. Its translation is CAWTLSRDTEAFF.